This TCR beta chain was retrieved from a study of Ad26.COV2.S vaccination and SARS-CoV-2 variants. The data were produced by immunoSEQ multiplex PCR, yet TCRdb's version contains in-frame clones alone and is incomplete. The repertoire holds approximately 90,000 clones, with around 82% as singletons. The CDR3 is 13 amino acids. The germline CDR1 and CDR2 sequences are MNHEY and SVGAGI. Trimming left V 6 bases short and J 5 bases short, with 13 bases between. This sequence originates from a human donor who had recovered from COVID-19. The rearrangement links TRBV6-5 to TRBJ1-2; D is unclear. Material: peripheral blood, obtained after recovery from COVID-19. The CDR3 spells CASRQTRMYGYTF. CDR3 DNA: TGTGCCAGCAGACAAACAAGAATGTATGGCTACACCTTC.